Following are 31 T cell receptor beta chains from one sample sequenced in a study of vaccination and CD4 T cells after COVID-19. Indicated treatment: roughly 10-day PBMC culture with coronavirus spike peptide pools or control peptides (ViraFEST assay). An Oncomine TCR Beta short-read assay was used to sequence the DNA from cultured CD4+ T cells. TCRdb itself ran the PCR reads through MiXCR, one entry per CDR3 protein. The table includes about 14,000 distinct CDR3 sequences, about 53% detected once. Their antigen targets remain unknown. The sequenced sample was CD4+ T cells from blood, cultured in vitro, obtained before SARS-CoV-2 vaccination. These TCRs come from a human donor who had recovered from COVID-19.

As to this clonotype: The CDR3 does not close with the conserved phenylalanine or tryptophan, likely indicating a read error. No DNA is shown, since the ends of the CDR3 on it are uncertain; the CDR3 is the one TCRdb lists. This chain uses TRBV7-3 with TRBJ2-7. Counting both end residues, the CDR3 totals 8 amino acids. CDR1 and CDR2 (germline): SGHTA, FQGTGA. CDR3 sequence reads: CASSLKLS.

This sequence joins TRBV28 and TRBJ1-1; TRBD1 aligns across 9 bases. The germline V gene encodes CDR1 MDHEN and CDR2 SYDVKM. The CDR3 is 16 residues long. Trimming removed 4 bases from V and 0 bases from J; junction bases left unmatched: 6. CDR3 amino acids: CASSSTGGWMNTEAFF. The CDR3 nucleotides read TGTGCCAGCAGTTCCACAGGGGGCTGGATGAACACTGAAGCTTTCTTT.

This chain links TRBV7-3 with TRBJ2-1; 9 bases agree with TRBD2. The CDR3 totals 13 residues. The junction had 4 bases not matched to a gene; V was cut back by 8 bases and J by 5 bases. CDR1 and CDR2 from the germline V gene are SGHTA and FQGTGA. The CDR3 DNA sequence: TGTGCCAGCGCCCTAGCGGGGAACAATGAGCAGTTCTTC. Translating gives CASALAGNNEQFF.

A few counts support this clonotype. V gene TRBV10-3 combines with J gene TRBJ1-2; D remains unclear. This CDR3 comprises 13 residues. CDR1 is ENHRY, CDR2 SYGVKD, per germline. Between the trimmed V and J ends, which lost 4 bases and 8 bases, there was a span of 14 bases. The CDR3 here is CAISAEGPSGYTF. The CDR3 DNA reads TGTGCCATCAGTGCTGAAGGACCGTCCGGCTACACCTTC.

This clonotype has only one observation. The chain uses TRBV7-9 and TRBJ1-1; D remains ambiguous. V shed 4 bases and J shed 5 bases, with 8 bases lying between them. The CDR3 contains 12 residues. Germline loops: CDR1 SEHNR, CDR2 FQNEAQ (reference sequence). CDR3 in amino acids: CASSSSPTEAFF. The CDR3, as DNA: TGTGCCAGCAGCTCCTCACCTACTGAAGCTTTCTTT.

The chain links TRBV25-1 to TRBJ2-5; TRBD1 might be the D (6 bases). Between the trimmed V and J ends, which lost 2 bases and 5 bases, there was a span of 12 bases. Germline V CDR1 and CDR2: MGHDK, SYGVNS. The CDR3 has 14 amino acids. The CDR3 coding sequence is TGTGCCAGCAGTGAAAGGACAGTTAGGGAGACCCAGTACTTC. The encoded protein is CASSERTVRETQYF.

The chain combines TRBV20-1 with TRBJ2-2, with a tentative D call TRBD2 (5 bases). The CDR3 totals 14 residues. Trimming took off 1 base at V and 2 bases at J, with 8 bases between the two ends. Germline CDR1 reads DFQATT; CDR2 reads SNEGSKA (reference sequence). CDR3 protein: CSARAGINTGELFF. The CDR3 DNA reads TGCAGTGCTAGAGCCGGGATTAACACCGGGGAGCTGTTTTTT.

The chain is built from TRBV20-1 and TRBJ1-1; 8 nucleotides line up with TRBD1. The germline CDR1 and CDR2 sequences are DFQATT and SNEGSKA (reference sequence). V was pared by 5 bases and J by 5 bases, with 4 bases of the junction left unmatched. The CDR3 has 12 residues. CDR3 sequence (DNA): TGCAGTGCTGGACAGGGTTCTACTGAAGCTTTCTTT. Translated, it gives CSAGQGSTEAFF.

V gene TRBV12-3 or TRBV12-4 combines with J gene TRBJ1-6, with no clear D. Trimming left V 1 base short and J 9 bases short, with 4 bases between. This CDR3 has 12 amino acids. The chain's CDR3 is CASSLGSSPLHF. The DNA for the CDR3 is TGTGCCAGCAGTTTAGGGAGTTCACCCCTCCACTTT.

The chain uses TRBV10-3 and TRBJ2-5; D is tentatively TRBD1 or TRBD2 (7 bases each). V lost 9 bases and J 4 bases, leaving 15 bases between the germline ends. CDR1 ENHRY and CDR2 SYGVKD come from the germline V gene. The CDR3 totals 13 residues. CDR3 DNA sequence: TGTGCCATGCAGGGGGGGCCGCGAGAGACCCAGTACTTC. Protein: CAMQGGPRETQYF.

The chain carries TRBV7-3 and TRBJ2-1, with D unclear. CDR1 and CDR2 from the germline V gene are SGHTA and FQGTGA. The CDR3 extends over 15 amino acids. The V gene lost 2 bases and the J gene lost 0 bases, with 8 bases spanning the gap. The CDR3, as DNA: TGTGCCAGCAGCTTAGGCCCAGGCTCCTACAATGAGCAGTTCTTC. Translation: CASSLGPGSYNEQFF. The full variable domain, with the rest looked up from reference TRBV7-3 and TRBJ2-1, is GAGVSQTPSNKVTEKGKYVELRCDPISGHTALYWYRQSLGQGPEFLIYFQGTGAADDSGLPNDRFFAVRPEGSVSTLKIQRTERGDSAVYLCASSLGPGSYNEQFFGPGTRLTVL.

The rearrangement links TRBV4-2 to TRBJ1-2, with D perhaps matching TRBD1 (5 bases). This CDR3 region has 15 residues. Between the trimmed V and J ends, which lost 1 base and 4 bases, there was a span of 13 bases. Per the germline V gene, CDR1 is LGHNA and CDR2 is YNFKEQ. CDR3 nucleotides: TGTGCCAGCAGCCAAGTTGGGCAGGGTGGCTATGGCTACACCTTC. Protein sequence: CASSQVGQGGYGYTF.

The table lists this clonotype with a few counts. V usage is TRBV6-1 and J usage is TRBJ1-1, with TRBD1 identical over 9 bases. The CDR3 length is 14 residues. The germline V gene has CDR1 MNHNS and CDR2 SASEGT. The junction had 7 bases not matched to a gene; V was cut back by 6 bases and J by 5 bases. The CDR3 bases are TGTGCCAGCAGCCGTACAGGGGGCAGGACTGAAGCTTTCTTT. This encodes CASSRTGGRTEAFF.

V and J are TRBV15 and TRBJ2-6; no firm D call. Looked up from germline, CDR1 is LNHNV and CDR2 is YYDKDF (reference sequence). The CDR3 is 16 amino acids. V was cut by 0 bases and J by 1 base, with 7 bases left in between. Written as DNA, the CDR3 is TGTGCCACCAGCAGAGAAGCACTTTCTGGGGCCAACGTCCTGACTTTC. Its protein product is CATSREALSGANVLTF.

The CDR3 here is CASTSHAGTGGISYGYTF. The DNA of the CDR3 is TGTGCCAGCACCTCCCACGCCGGGACAGGCGGAATTTCCTATGGCTACACCTTC. J is TRBJ1-2 and V is TRBV6-2 or TRBV6-3; TRBD1 aligns across 8 bases. The junction had 20 bases not matched to a gene; V was cut back by 7 bases and J by 4 bases. The CDR3 contains 18 residues. Per germline, CDR1 MNHEY and CDR2 SVGEGT.

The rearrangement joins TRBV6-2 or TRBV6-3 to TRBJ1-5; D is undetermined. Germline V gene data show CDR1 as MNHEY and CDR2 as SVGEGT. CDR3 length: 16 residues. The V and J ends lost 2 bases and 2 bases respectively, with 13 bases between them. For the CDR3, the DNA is TGTGCCAGCAGTTACGGGGAGGTATCGGGCAATCAGCCCCAGCATTTT. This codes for CASSYGEVSGNQPQHF.

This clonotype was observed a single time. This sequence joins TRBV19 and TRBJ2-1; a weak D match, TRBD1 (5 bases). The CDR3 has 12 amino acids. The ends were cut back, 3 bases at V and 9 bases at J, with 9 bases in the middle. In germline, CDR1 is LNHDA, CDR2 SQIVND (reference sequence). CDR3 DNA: TGTGCCAGTAGTATGGTCAGGGCTGAGCAGTTCTTC. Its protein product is CASSMVRAEQFF.

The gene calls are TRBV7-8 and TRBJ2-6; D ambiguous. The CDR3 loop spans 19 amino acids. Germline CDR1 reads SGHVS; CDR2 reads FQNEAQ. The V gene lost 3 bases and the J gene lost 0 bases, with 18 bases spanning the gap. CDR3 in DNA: TGTGCCAGCAGCTTTAGTTTCGATAGCTACGCCTCTGGGGCCAACGTCCTGACTTTC. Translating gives CASSFSFDSYASGANVLTF. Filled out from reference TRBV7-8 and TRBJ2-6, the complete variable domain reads GAGVSQSPRYKVAKRGQDVALRCDPISGHVSLFWYQQALGQGPEFLTYFQNEAQLDKSGLPSDRFFAERPEGSVSTLKIQRTQQEDSAVYLCASSFSFDSYASGANVLTFGAGSRLTVL.

CDR3 region: CASSSWTSATDTQYF. DNA for the CDR3: TGTGCCAGCAGCTCATGGACTAGCGCCACAGATACGCAGTATTTT. V gene TRBV7-2 combines with J gene TRBJ2-3; 9 positions agree with TRBD2. CDR1 and CDR2 from the germline V gene are SGHTA and FQGNSA. With V trimmed by 4 bases and J by 2 bases, 4 bases remained unmatched. The CDR3 is made up of 15 amino acids.

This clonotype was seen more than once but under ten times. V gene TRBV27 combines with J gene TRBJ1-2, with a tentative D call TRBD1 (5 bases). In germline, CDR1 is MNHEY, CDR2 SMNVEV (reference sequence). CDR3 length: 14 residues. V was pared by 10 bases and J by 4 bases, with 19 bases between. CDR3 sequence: CATFVPGRSYGYTF. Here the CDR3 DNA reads TGTGCCACTTTCGTACCGGGACGGAGCTATGGCTACACCTTC.

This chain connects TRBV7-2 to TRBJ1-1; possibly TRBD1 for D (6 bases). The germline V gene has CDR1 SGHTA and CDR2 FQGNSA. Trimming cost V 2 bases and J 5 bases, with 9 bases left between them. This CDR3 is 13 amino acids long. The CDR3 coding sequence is TGTGCCAGCAGCTTATCAGGGGTAACTGAAGCTTTCTTT. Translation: CASSLSGVTEAFF.

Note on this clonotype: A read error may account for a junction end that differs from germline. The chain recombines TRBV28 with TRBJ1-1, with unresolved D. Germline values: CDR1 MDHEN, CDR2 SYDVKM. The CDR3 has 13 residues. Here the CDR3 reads CAGSPPHSTEAFF. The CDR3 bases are TGTGCCGGCAGTCCCCCGCACTCGACTGAAGCTTTCTTT.

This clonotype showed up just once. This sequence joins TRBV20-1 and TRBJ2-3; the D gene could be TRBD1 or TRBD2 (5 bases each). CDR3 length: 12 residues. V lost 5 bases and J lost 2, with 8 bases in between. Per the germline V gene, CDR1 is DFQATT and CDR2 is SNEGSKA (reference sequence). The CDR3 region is CSAGGNTDTQYF. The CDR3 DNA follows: TGCAGTGCTGGGGGAAACACAGATACGCAGTATTTT.

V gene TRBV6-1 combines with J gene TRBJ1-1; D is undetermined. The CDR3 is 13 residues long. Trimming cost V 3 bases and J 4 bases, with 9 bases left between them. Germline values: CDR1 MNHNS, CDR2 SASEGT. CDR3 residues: CASSDAVLTEAFF. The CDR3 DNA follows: TGTGCCAGCAGTGACGCGGTCCTCACTGAAGCTTTCTTT.

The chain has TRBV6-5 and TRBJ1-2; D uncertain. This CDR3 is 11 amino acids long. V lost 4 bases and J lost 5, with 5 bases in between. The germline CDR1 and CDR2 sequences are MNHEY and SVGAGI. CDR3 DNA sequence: TGTGCCAGCAGTTCTATTTATGGCTACACCTTC. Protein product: CASSSIYGYTF.

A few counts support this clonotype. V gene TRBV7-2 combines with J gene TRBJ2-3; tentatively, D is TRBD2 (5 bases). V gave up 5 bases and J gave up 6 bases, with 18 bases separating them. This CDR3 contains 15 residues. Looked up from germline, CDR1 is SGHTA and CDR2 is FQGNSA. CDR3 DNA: TGTGCCAGCAGCCTCGGGAACTGGGGTGTGGATACGCAGTATTTT. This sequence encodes CASSLGNWGVDTQYF.

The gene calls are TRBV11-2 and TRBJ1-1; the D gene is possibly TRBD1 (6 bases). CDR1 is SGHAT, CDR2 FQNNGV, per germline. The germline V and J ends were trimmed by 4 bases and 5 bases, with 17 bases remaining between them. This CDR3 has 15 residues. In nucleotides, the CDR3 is TGTGCCAGCAGCTCTGGGGGGGTGCAGGGGACTGAAGCTTTCTTT. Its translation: CASSSGGVQGTEAFF.

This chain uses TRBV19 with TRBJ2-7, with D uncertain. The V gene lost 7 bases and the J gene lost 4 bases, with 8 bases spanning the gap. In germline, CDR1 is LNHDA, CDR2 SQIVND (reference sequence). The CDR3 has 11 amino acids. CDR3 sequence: CASTSGYEQYF. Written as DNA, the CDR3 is TGTGCCAGTACCTCGGGTTACGAGCAGTACTTC. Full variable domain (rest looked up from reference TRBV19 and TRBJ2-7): DGGITQSPKYLFRKEGQNVTLSCEQNLNHDAMYWYRQDPGQGLRLIYYSQIVNDFQKGDIAEGYSVSREKKESFPLTVTSAQKNPTAFYLCASTSGYEQYFGPGTRLTVT.

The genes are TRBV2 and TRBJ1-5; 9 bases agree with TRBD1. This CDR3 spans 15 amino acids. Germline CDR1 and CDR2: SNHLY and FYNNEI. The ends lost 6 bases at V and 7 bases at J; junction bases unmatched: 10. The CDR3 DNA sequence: TGTGCCAGCAGCCTCACAGGGGGCGTAGGCCAGCCCCAGCATTTT. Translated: CASSLTGGVGQPQHF.

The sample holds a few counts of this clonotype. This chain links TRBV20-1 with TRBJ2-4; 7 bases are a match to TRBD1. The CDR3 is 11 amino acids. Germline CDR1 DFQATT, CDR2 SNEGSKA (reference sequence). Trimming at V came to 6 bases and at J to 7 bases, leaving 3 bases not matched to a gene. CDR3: CSAKTGNIQYF. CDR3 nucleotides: TGCAGTGCCAAGACAGGGAACATTCAGTACTTC.

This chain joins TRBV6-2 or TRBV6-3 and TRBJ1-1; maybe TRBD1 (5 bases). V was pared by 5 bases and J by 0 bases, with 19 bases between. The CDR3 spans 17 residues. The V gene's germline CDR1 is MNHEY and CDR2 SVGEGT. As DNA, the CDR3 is TGTGCCAGCAGTCCCCTCGGAGGGGCAAACTTGAACACTGAAGCTTTCTTT. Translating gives CASSPLGGANLNTEAFF.